The clone carrying this T cell receptor beta chain was recorded a few times. The antigen remains unidentified. An end of the junction differs from the germline gene, which may be a read error. Per the germline V gene, CDR1 is LNHDA and CDR2 is SQIVND (reference sequence). This CDR3 spans 14 amino acids. This sample was taken from a study of tumor-infiltrating lymphocytes in primary liver carcinoma. Looking at the study overall: Samples gave roughly 3.5 to 7.13 million productive TCRbeta reads, similar across tissue types. General study results and limits: Appearing in all five tumor regions was true of only about 8-25% of top clones.

Co-extraction of RNA and DNA was performed on about 20-33 mg of unsorted bulk tissue. The authors made TCR beta cDNA from 450 to 600 ng total RNA with a constant-region primer. Generation of the TCR beta libraries relied on three nested multiplex PCR rounds using slightly modified ARM-PCR. Rounds one and two of PCR, each of 10 cycles, were primed with TRBV1-TRBV30 forward primers and a C-beta reverse primer. MiXCR was run by TCRdb on the multiplex PCR reads, yielding one entry per CDR3 protein. In the table there are 50,000 to 70,000 distinct CDR3 sequences, 65% to 80% of which are singletons. Sequenced material: liver tumor tissue from sampling region 2. Subset meaning: tumor region T2, inferior pole. The TCR comes from a man aged 35-49 years with primary liver carcinoma and hepatitis B virus infection. The chain links TRBV19 to TRBJ2-1, with TRBD2 identical over 11 bases. The chain's CDR3 is CASRIAGGRNEQFF. In nucleotides, the CDR3 is TGTGCCAGTAGAATAGCGGGAGGGCGCAATGAGCAGTTCTTC.